These 30 T cell receptor beta chains came from one sample sequenced in a study of vaccination effects on CD4 cells after COVID-19. These TCRs' antigens remain unknown. Antigen-specific CD4+ T cells were expanded (with viral peptide pools) by the ViraFEST assay ahead of sequencing. After less than twelve days in culture, the CD4+ T cells were isolated. Participants each got two BNT162b2 or mRNA-1273 vaccine doses. Method: immunoSEQ multiplex PCR; TCRdb's copy keeps in-frame clones and lacks some. The table includes 25,000 to 30,000 clones, under 85% detected once. The sample in question was CD4+ T cells from PBMCs cultured with HCoV-OC43 spike peptides, obtained after COVID-19 vaccination. Described subset: HCoV-OC43 spike overlapping peptide pool stimulation. Every receptor here comes from a human donor who received a COVID-19 vaccine.

V is TRBV3-1 (or the pseudogene TRBV3-2) and J is TRBJ1-2, with D possibly being TRBD1 (5 bases). Germline lookup yields CDR1 LGHDT and CDR2 YNNKEL (reference sequence). V shed 0 bases and J shed 6 bases, with 8 bases lying between them. The CDR3 covers 13 residues. The CDR3 loop reads CASSQEAGHGYTF. In DNA form, the CDR3 reads TGTGCCAGCAGCCAAGAGGCAGGGCATGGCTACACCTTC.

This clone has only a few counts. The genes are TRBV28 and TRBJ2-3, with 11 bases identical to TRBD2. J lost 8 bases, V lost 4 bases, and 11 bases had no gene match. The CDR3 is 16 amino acids. The germline V gene has CDR1 MDHEN and CDR2 SYDVKM. The CDR3 bases are TGTGCCAGCAGTTCACCGACTAGCGGGGAGTCGGGTACGCAGTATTTT. Translating gives CASSSPTSGESGTQYF.

V and J are TRBV11-3 and TRBJ2-3; no clear D gene. Germline V lookup: CDR1 SGHNT, CDR2 YENEEA. The ends were cut back, 0 bases at V and 3 bases at J, with 7 bases in the middle. The length of the CDR3 is 14 residues. The CDR3 loop is CASSLDHNTDTQYF. The CDR3 coding sequence is TGTGCCAGCAGCTTAGACCATAATACAGATACGCAGTATTTT.

Regarding this clone: Germline is not matched at one junction end, which may reflect a read error. The V call is TRBV14, the J call TRBJ1-1; unclear D gene. This CDR3 comprises 12 residues. The germline V gene encodes CDR1 SGHDN and CDR2 FVKESK. The CDR3 region has the DNA TGTGCCAGCAGCCAAGATTGGTCACGTTGGCGCTTT. Translated: CASSQDWSRWRF.

This clone was counted once. This chain links TRBV27 with TRBJ2-3, with 9 bases fitting TRBD1. The germline V gene has CDR1 MNHEY and CDR2 SMNVEV (reference sequence). J lost 4 bases, V lost 1 base, and 6 bases had no gene match. The CDR3 loop spans 16 amino acids. The CDR3 coding sequence is TGTGCCAGCAGTTTATTATGGGGGACAGGGTCAGATACGCAGTATTTT. Translating gives CASSLLWGTGSDTQYF.

The rearrangement joins TRBV30 to TRBJ1-2, with D unresolved. The CDR3 contains 12 residues. Deletions cut 4 bases from V and 4 bases from J, with 10 bases between. CDR1 and CDR2 (germline): GTSNPN, SVGIG (reference sequence). The CDR3 region is CAWIGSSYGYTF. The CDR3 coding sequence is TGTGCCTGGATAGGGTCATCCTATGGCTACACCTTC. The full variable domain, its missing parts supplied by reference TRBV30 and TRBJ1-2, is SQTIHQWPATLVQPVGSPLSLECTVEGTSNPNLYWYRQAAGRGLQLLFYSVGIGQISSEVPQNLSASRPQDRQFILSSKKLLLSDSGFYLCAWIGSSYGYTFGSGTRLTVV.

J is TRBJ1-1 and V is TRBV6-1; TRBD1 agrees at 8 bases. Losses at the gene ends were 1 base for V and 9 bases for J; bases not matched to a gene: 1. The length of the CDR3 is 12 residues. In germline, CDR1 is MNHNS, CDR2 SASEGT. In DNA form, the CDR3 reads TGTGCCAGCAGTGAAGGGACAGGGAAAGCTTTCTTT. This sequence encodes CASSEGTGKAFF.

The CDR3 spells CASRPTQADTQYF. The CDR3 region has the DNA TGTGCCAGTAGACCTACCCAAGCGGATACGCAGTATTTT. The chain links TRBV19 to TRBJ2-3; D remains unclear. Germline CDR1 and CDR2: LNHDA and SQIVND (reference sequence). This CDR3 comprises 13 residues. V was cut by 6 bases and J by 6 bases, with 13 bases left in between. Full variable domain (outside the CDR3, taken from reference TRBV19 and TRBJ2-3): DGGITQSPKYLFRKEGQNVTLSCEQNLNHDAMYWYRQDPGQGLRLIYYSQIVNDFQKGDIAEGYSVSREKKESFPLTVTSAQKNPTAFYLCASRPTQADTQYFGPGTRLTVL.

The chain employs TRBV20-1 and TRBJ2-7; 10 bases are a match to TRBD1. CDR1 is DFQATT, CDR2 SNEGSKA, per germline (reference sequence). V shed 3 bases and J 3 bases; nucleotides not matched to a gene: 5. The CDR3 extends over 14 amino acids. The CDR3 protein is CSASLWDRGYEQYF. CDR3 coding DNA: TGCAGTGCTAGTCTATGGGACAGGGGCTACGAGCAGTACTTC.

The chain uses TRBV5-1 and TRBJ1-2; 10 bases are shared with TRBD1. Germline CDR1 is SGHRS and CDR2 is YFSETQ. V shed 5 bases and J 8 bases; nucleotides not matched to a gene: 6. The CDR3 consists of 13 residues. CDR3 nucleotides: TGCGCCAGCAGTTTCGGGACAGGGGAAGGCTACACCTTC. Protein: CASSFGTGEGYTF.

Only one count was recorded for this clone. This chain connects TRBV6-6 to TRBJ1-1, with TRBD1 matching 8 bases. CDR1 and CDR2 from the germline V gene are MNHNY and SVGAGI (reference sequence). Trimming at V came to 6 bases and at J to 4 bases, leaving 10 bases not matched to a gene. This CDR3 contains 15 residues. The CDR3, as DNA: TGTGCCAGCAGCAGGACAGGGCGGGTTGGCACTGAAGCTTTCTTT. It codes for CASSRTGRVGTEAFF.

This clone was seen just once. The chain links TRBV4-1 to TRBJ1-4, with TRBD1 as a possible D gene (5 bases). Trimming removed 1 base at V and 5 bases at J, with 8 bases between. This CDR3 has 14 amino acids. Per the germline V gene, CDR1 is MGHRA and CDR2 is YSYEKL. CDR3 sequence: CASSQVGHNEKLFF. The CDR3 DNA is TGCGCCAGCAGCCAAGTAGGACACAATGAAAAACTGTTTTTT.

This clone was recorded a few times. Here the CDR3 DNA reads TGCGCCAGCAGCCAAAGGCCCTTCCGGGTTCGCTATGGCTACACCTTC. Its translation is CASSQRPFRVRYGYTF. The chain has TRBV4-1 and TRBJ1-2; D call uncertain. V was pared by 2 bases and J by 4 bases, with 17 bases between. Germline CDR1 MGHRA, CDR2 YSYEKL. The CDR3 has 16 residues.

The rearrangement uses TRBV4-1 and TRBJ1-5; D unresolved. In germline, CDR1 is MGHRA, CDR2 YSYEKL. The CDR3 sequence is 17 residues long. V shed 0 bases and J shed 4 bases, with 16 bases lying between them. This chain's CDR3 is CASSQDSWARFNQPQHF. CDR3 bases: TGCGCCAGCAGCCAAGATAGTTGGGCAAGATTTAATCAGCCCCAGCATTTT.

This chain connects TRBV18 to TRBJ2-3; D unresolved. The CDR3 extends over 13 amino acids. V shed 0 bases and J shed 5 bases, with 6 bases lying between them. Germline V CDR1 and CDR2: KGHSH, LQKENI. CDR3 region: CASSPPARDTQYF. The CDR3 nucleotides are TGTGCCAGCTCACCACCTGCAAGAGATACGCAGTATTTT. Looking up the rest from reference TRBV18 and TRBJ2-3 gives the full variable domain: NAGVMQNPRHLVRRRGQEARLRCSPMKGHSHVYWYRQLPEEGLKFMVYLQKENIIDESGMPKERFSAEFPKEGPSILRIQQVVRGDSAAYFCASSPPARDTQYFGPGTRLTVL.

This sequence joins TRBV4-2 and TRBJ1-6; D call uncertain. Trimming took off 1 base at V and 9 bases at J, with 13 bases between the two ends. CDR1 and CDR2 from the germline V gene are LGHNA and YNFKEQ. The CDR3 has 15 residues. The CDR3 loop reads CASSQGSPGGSPLHF. DNA of the CDR3: TGTGCCAGCAGCCAAGGATCACCGGGCGGTTCACCCCTCCACTTT.

The J gene is TRBJ1-3, the V gene TRBV7-8; D gene uncertain. This CDR3 spans 16 amino acids. Trimming stripped 1 base from V and 2 bases from J, with 12 bases between. CDR1 and CDR2 from the germline V gene are SGHVS and FQNEAQ. The CDR3 region has the DNA TGTGCCAGCAGCTTAGGTCCGGGTAGGACTGGAAACACCATATATTTT. It is translated as CASSLGPGRTGNTIYF.

This clone has a single count. The chain combines TRBV10-3 with TRBJ1-2, with D possibly TRBD1 on 5 matching bases. The V end lost 2 bases, the J end lost 4 bases, and 14 bases lay between the germline ends. The CDR3 totals 15 residues. Germline CDR1 is ENHRY and CDR2 is SYGVKD. CDR3 nucleotides: TGTGCCATCAGTGAGCCAATGGGGAGGGGCTATGGCTACACCTTC. Translating it yields CAISEPMGRGYGYTF.

This chain uses TRBV19 with TRBJ2-5; the D gene could be TRBD1 or TRBD2 (5 bases each). Trimming left V 6 bases short and J 7 bases short, with 18 bases between. This CDR3 has 14 amino acids. Per germline, CDR1 LNHDA and CDR2 SQIVND (reference sequence). CDR3 loop: CASRTVGGEVTQYF. DNA of the CDR3: TGTGCCAGTAGGACGGTTGGGGGAGAGGTGACCCAGTACTTC.

The rearrangement joins TRBV18 to TRBJ2-3, with D uncertain. The CDR3 length is 13 residues. Germline loops: CDR1 KGHSH, CDR2 LQKENI. The V end was cut by 1 base, the J end by 0 bases, with 2 bases between. In nucleotides, the CDR3 is TGTGCCAGCTCACCACTAAGCACAGATACGCAGTATTTT. This encodes CASSPLSTDTQYF.

The V and J genes are TRBV5-4 and TRBJ2-7, with D unclear. Trimming left V 0 bases short and J 0 bases short, with 10 bases between. CDR1 SGHNT and CDR2 YYREEE come from the germline V gene (reference sequence). There are 15 residues in the CDR3. CDR3 residues: CASSLDPNLSYEQYF. CDR3 DNA sequence: TGTGCCAGCAGCTTGGATCCTAACCTCTCCTACGAGCAGTACTTC.

The chain combines TRBV19 with TRBJ2-7, with 10 bases matching TRBD1. Germline-derived CDR1 and CDR2 are LNHDA and SQIVND (reference sequence). V lost 5 bases, J lost 4 bases, and 8 bases stayed unmatched. The CDR3 has 15 amino acids. CDR3: CASSFSGQGRYEQYF. The CDR3 DNA is TGTGCCAGTAGTTTCTCGGGACAGGGGAGATACGAGCAGTACTTC.

This clone was seen a handful of times. The gene calls are TRBV5-4 and TRBJ1-6, with 9 bases matching TRBD1. J was trimmed by 0 bases and V by 2 bases; bases with no gene match: 6. The germline gives CDR1 SGHNT, CDR2 YYREEE (reference sequence). The CDR3 loop spans 18 amino acids. The chain's CDR3 is CASSFGQGMGSYNSPLHF. CDR3 in DNA: TGTGCCAGCAGCTTTGGACAGGGGATGGGCTCCTATAATTCACCCCTCCACTTT.

The chain has TRBV10-3 and TRBJ2-1; perhaps TRBD1 as D (5 bases). V shed 7 bases and J shed 6 bases, with 16 bases lying between them. Per the germline V gene, CDR1 is ENHRY and CDR2 is SYGVKD. This CDR3 is 14 amino acids long. CDR3 DNA: TGTGCCATCACTATGACAGATTACTCCAATGAGCAGTTCTTC. Translating it yields CAITMTDYSNEQFF.

The chain has TRBV27 and TRBJ2-3; 9 bases align to TRBD1. CDR3 length equals 18 residues. Trimming took 2 bases from V and 8 from J; bases not matched to a gene: 17. Germline V gene data show CDR1 as MNHEY and CDR2 as SMNVEV (reference sequence). For the CDR3, the DNA is TGTGCCAGCAGTTTACAGCCTCCCGCCGGGACAGGGTTGGGTACGCAGTATTTT. This gives the protein CASSLQPPAGTGLGTQYF.

V gene TRBV4-2 combines with J gene TRBJ2-7; 13 positions match TRBD2. J gave up 1 base and V 0 bases, and 3 bases lay outside the gene matches. Germline V gene data show CDR1 as LGHNA and CDR2 as YNFKEQ. The CDR3 has 17 residues. CDR3: CASSQELAGGRSYEQYF. The CDR3 DNA follows: TGTGCCAGCAGCCAAGAACTAGCGGGAGGGCGATCCTACGAGCAGTACTTC.

V and J are TRBV2 and TRBJ2-7; no definite D call. Germline assignment: CDR1 SNHLY and CDR2 FYNNEI. V was trimmed by 6 bases and J by 0 bases, leaving 12 bases between them. The CDR3 covers 14 residues. The CDR3 bases are TGTGCCAGCAGGGGCCCGTCGGGCTCCTACGAGCAGTACTTC. Encoded protein: CASRGPSGSYEQYF.

The chain couples TRBV12-3 or TRBV12-4 to TRBJ1-2; D unclear. The CDR3 is made up of 13 amino acids. V was trimmed by 8 bases and J by 6 bases, leaving 16 bases between them. The CDR3 nucleotides read TGTGCCAGCGGAGCAACTCTTCGCCATGGCTACACCTTC. Its protein product is CASGATLRHGYTF.

The rearrangement links TRBV5-4 to TRBJ2-5; tentatively, D is TRBD2 (6 bases). V lost 4 bases and J 2 bases, leaving 12 bases between the germline ends. Germline V gene sequence: CDR1 SGHNT, CDR2 YYREEE (reference sequence). This CDR3 region has 14 residues. In DNA, the CDR3 is TGTGCCAGCAGCCCCCGGGAGAAGCAAGAGACCCAGTACTTC. Translated, it gives CASSPREKQETQYF.

The rearrangement uses TRBV6-1 and TRBJ2-5; 8 bases fit TRBD2. The trim removed 8 bases at V and 2 bases at J, leaving 10 bases unmatched. The CDR3 is 15 amino acids. Germline V CDR1 and CDR2: MNHNS, SASEGT. CDR3 residues: CASGWGSGGQETQYF. CDR3 nucleotides: TGTGCCAGCGGGTGGGGGTCGGGGGGGCAAGAGACCCAGTACTTC.